This TCR beta chain comes out of a study of T-cell memory formation after mild COVID-19. Study as a whole: The two donors had largely donor-specific TCR clusters.

TCRdb re-called the 5' RACE reads through MiXCR, storing one row per CDR3 protein. Of 560,000 or so distinct CDR3 sequences in the sample, 17% were seen once. This clonotype occurred many times. Its matching antigen is unknown. The study, taken as a whole, reports: Later expanders leaned toward CD4+, whereas clones contracting from day 15 to 85 were balanced CD4/CD8. CM and EM subsets held most contracting CD4+ clones; EMRA held CD8+ ones.

The CDR3 spans 17 residues. Germline V gene data show CDR1 as SGHTA and CDR2 as FQGTGA. The ends lost 0 bases at V and 0 bases at J; junction bases unmatched: 2. The sequence was collected from an adult woman who had mild COVID-19 (a few samples of this study predate the infection). Cell type and time point are not known. Sequencing input: PBMCs or a T cell subset sorted from them (not recorded which). The rearrangement uses TRBV7-3 and TRBJ2-1; TRBD2 matches 10 bases. For the CDR3, the DNA is TGTGCCAGCAGCTTAACTAGCGGGAGGTCCTCCTACAATGAGCAGTTCTTC. Translating it yields CASSLTSGRSSYNEQFF.